Below are 21 T cell receptor beta chains sequenced from a single sample in a study of cytomegalovirus exposure and HLA in healthy donors. The protocol was immunoSEQ multiplex PCR, while the TCRdb copy is restricted to in-frame clones and leaves out a portion. This table has some 120,000 clones, over 65% appearing once. The sequencing input was PBMCs. The receptors stem from a woman aged 30 to 39 in good health and CMV-seronegative.

Comment on this clone: In the same sample, other DNA sequences code for this CDR3. This chain joins TRBV18 and TRBJ2-3; 8 bases are shared with TRBD1. CDR1 is KGHSH and CDR2 is LQKENI in the germline V gene. The CDR3 is 15 amino acids. Unmatched junction bases numbered 2, after V lost 3 bases and J lost 0 bases. This chain's CDR3 is CASSPQGASTDTQYF. In DNA form, the CDR3 reads TGTGCCAGCTCACCTCAGGGGGCTAGCACAGATACGCAGTATTTT.

The chain employs TRBV6-4 and TRBJ1-5; D is unresolved. CDR1 is MRHNA and CDR2 is SNTAGT in the germline V gene. V lost 6 bases to trimming and J lost 2 bases, with 14 bases between them. The length of the CDR3 is 15 residues. The CDR3 nucleotides read TGTGCCAGCAGCGGGGTTGTTTGCGGCAATCAGCCCCAGCATTTT. Protein product: CASSGVVCGNQPQHF.

The table lists this clone with a count of one. The genes are TRBV7-9 and TRBJ1-2, with D possibly matching TRBD1 (6 bases). Trimming took 6 bases from V and 2 from J, leaving 16 bases between them. The CDR3 runs 15 residues. Germline V gene data show CDR1 as SEHNR and CDR2 as FQNEAQ (reference sequence). In DNA, the CDR3 is TGTGCCAGCAGTTCTAGTCAGGGGCGAAACTATGGCTACACCTTC. Amino acids: CASSSSQGRNYGYTF.

V usage is TRBV5-1 and J usage is TRBJ2-1; 7 nucleotides match TRBD2. Trimming at V came to 0 bases and at J to 12 bases, leaving 9 bases not matched to a gene. Germline loops: CDR1 SGHRS, CDR2 YFSETQ. CDR3 size: 14 residues. The CDR3 protein is CASSLGLAEESQFF. The CDR3 nucleotides are TGCGCCAGCAGCTTGGGACTAGCTGAAGAATCGCAGTTCTTC.

The CDR3: CASSADRSGKLFF. DNA for the CDR3: TGTGCCAGCAGCGCGGACAGGTCGGGGAAACTGTTTTTT. V is TRBV5-4 and J is TRBJ1-4, with 7 positions matching TRBD1. Germline trimming cut 4 bases from V and 11 bases from J; bases unmatched to any gene: 8. Germline V gene sequence: CDR1 SGHNT, CDR2 YYREEE (reference sequence). There are 13 residues in the CDR3.

The chain joins TRBV2 to TRBJ2-7; possible D gene TRBD2, 5 bases. The V end was cut by 8 bases, the J end by 4 bases, with 21 bases between. Germline CDR1 and CDR2: SNHLY and FYNNEI. This CDR3 region has 15 residues. CDR3 nucleotides: TGTGCCAGCTCCCCCGCGGTGGTGCCGGGGTACGAGCAGTACTTC. It encodes CASSPAVVPGYEQYF.

This chain connects TRBV7-9 to TRBJ1-2; D not certain. The V and J ends lost 1 base and 4 bases respectively, with 7 bases between them. The germline CDR1 and CDR2 sequences are SEHNR and FQNEAQ (reference sequence). This CDR3 contains 13 residues. The CDR3 nucleotides read TGTGCCAGCAGCTTAGAAGGAGGCTATGGCTACACCTTC. Residues: CASSLEGGYGYTF.

The CDR3 loop is CASSSGQGSYYEQYF. The DNA of the CDR3 is TGTGCCAGCAGTTCCGGACAGGGGTCGTACTACGAGCAGTACTTC. The chain recombines TRBV27 with TRBJ2-7; 9 bases match TRBD1. Trimming took 4 bases from V and 3 from J; bases not matched to a gene: 7. This CDR3 contains 15 residues. Germline V CDR1 and CDR2: MNHEY, SMNVEV (reference sequence).

This chain connects TRBV19 to TRBJ1-1, with a tentative D call TRBD1 (5 bases). The V end lost 5 bases, the J end lost 1 base, and 8 bases lay between the germline ends. CDR3 length: 13 amino acids. Germline-derived CDR1 and CDR2 are LNHDA and SQIVND (reference sequence). For the CDR3, the DNA is TGTGCCAGTAGTCAGGGCTGGAACACTGAAGCTTTCTTT. This sequence encodes CASSQGWNTEAFF.

The chain's CDR3 is CASSARTGNTGELFF. The CDR3 DNA sequence: TGTGCCAGCAGCGCACGGACAGGGAACACCGGGGAGCTGTTTTTT. The chain couples TRBV11-3 to TRBJ2-2, with 7 nucleotides matching TRBD1. V trimming: 5 bases; J trimming: 1 base; junction bases outside the gene matches: 4. The CDR3 length is 15 residues. The germline CDR1 and CDR2 sequences are SGHNT and YENEEA.

This chain uses TRBV7-2 with TRBJ1-2; D perhaps matches TRBD1 (6 bases). The length of the CDR3 is 17 residues. Germline lookup yields CDR1 SGHTA and CDR2 FQGNSA. Trimming pared 1 base from V and 2 bases from J, leaving 17 bases between. The CDR3 region has the DNA TGTGCCAGCAGCTTAGTAGGAACGGGACAAACGAACTATGGCTACACCTTC. It yields the protein CASSLVGTGQTNYGYTF.

The rearrangement joins TRBV7-9 to TRBJ2-5; 13 bases map to TRBD2. The V segment lost 5 bases and the J segment 5 bases; nucleotides outside the gene matches: 8. CDR1 and CDR2 from the germline V gene are SEHNR and FQNEAQ (reference sequence). The CDR3 sequence is 16 residues long. CDR3 loop: CASSLGTSGVGETQYF. As DNA, the CDR3 is TGTGCCAGCAGCCTCGGGACTAGCGGGGTTGGGGAGACCCAGTACTTC.

This clone has only a few counts. The CDR3 sequence: CASSYRPTGSGYTF. The CDR3 bases are TGTGCCAGTAGTTATAGGCCGACAGGATCTGGCTACACCTTC. The V gene is TRBV19, the J gene TRBJ1-2, with a weak D call TRBD1 (6 bases). Germline loops: CDR1 LNHDA, CDR2 SQIVND (reference sequence). Trimming took off 5 bases at V and 7 bases at J, with 17 bases between the two ends. This CDR3 comprises 14 residues.

The chain links TRBV9 to TRBJ1-4, with D unresolved. The CDR3 has 15 residues. The V gene's germline CDR1 is SGDLS and CDR2 YYNGEE. V lost 0 bases, J lost 3 bases, and 9 bases lay in between. CDR3 region: CASSVAPDSNEKLFF. Here the CDR3 DNA reads TGTGCCAGCAGCGTAGCCCCGGACTCTAATGAAAAACTGTTTTTT. The full variable domain, its missing parts supplied by reference TRBV9 and TRBJ1-4, is DSGVTQTPKHLITATGQRVTLRCSPRSGDLSVYWYQQSLDQGLQFLIQYYNGEERAKGNILERFSAQQFPDLHSELNLSSLELGDSALYFCASSVAPDSNEKLFFGSGTQLSVL.

The chain combines TRBV5-4 with TRBJ2-1; 8 bases are a match to TRBD2. The CDR3 consists of 19 residues. J gave up 7 bases and V 4 bases, and 22 bases lay outside the gene matches. Germline V gene lookup returns CDR1 SGHNT and CDR2 YYREEE (reference sequence). The CDR3 loop is CASSPTPGRGGTTENEQFF. CDR3 sequence (DNA): TGTGCCAGCAGCCCTACCCCAGGACGCGGGGGGACGACGGAAAATGAGCAGTTCTTC. Full variable domain (outside the CDR3, taken from reference TRBV5-4 and TRBJ2-1): ETGVTQSPTHLIKTRGQQVTLRCSSQSGHNTVSWYQQALGQGPQFIFQYYREEENGRGNFPPRFSGLQFPNYSSELNVNALELDDSALYLCASSPTPGRGGTTENEQFFGPGTRLTVL.

The CDR3 protein is CASSLQGGTGANVLTF. Here the CDR3 DNA reads TGTGCCAGCAGCTTACAGGGAGGTACTGGGGCCAACGTCCTGACTTTC. This chain links TRBV7-3 with TRBJ2-6; maybe TRBD2 (6 bases). The length of the CDR3 is 16 residues. V lost 2 bases and J 2 bases, leaving 10 bases between the germline ends. The germline V gene encodes CDR1 SGHTA and CDR2 FQGTGA.

The gene calls are TRBV4-3 and TRBJ2-1; the match to TRBD2 covers 8 bases. The J segment lost 0 bases and the V segment lost 5 bases, leaving 18 bases of the junction unmatched. The CDR3 sequence is 20 residues long. Per germline, CDR1 LGHNA and CDR2 YSLEER. The CDR3: CASSERVGLVVPSSYNEQFF. The CDR3 DNA sequence: TGCGCCAGCAGCGAAAGGGTGGGACTAGTAGTCCCGAGCTCCTACAATGAGCAGTTCTTC.

The chain links TRBV9 to TRBJ2-5, with D possibly matching TRBD1 (6 bases). CDR1 and CDR2 (germline): SGDLS, YYNGEE. Trimming stripped 3 bases from V and 2 bases from J, with 8 bases between. This CDR3 region has 13 residues. CDR3 DNA sequence: TGTGCCAGCAGCGGGACAGAGCAAGAGACCCAGTACTTC. Translated, it gives CASSGTEQETQYF.

The genes are TRBV29-1 and TRBJ1-5; 8 bases line up with TRBD1. With 4 bases clipped from V and 5 bases from J, the junction kept 4 bases outside the gene matches. CDR1 SQVTM and CDR2 ANQGSEA come from the germline V gene. The CDR3 spans 13 residues. The CDR3: CSVGGTGDQPQHF. CDR3 DNA sequence: TGCAGCGTTGGAGGGACAGGAGATCAGCCCCAGCATTTT.

The chain carries TRBV12-5 and TRBJ1-1; D unclear. This CDR3 is 14 amino acids long. Germline CDR1 reads LGHNT; CDR2 reads FRNRAP. V was cut by 2 bases and J by 6 bases, with 13 bases left in between. This CDR3 reads CASGLPPGRPEAFF. CDR3 bases: TGTGCTAGTGGTTTGCCCCCTGGCAGGCCTGAAGCTTTCTTT.

The chain is built from TRBV7-9 and TRBJ2-1; TRBD1 aligns across 8 bases. The germline V gene encodes CDR1 SEHNR and CDR2 FQNEAQ (reference sequence). CDR3 size: 15 residues. The junction had 12 bases not matched to a gene; V was cut back by 6 bases and J by 8 bases. CDR3 coding DNA: TGTGCCAGCAGTGGACAGGGAAGATACGAGGATGAGCAGTTCTTC. As protein: CASSGQGRYEDEQFF.